This entry lists 8 T cell receptor beta chains sequenced from one sample in a study of STAT3 mutations in large granular lymphocyte leukemia (dated by TCRdb to between 2017 and 2020). Summary of the overall study and its limitations: At least one immunodominant TCRbeta clonotype was present in every T-LGLL patient, and multiple immunodominant subclonotypes appeared in about half of the T-LGLL patients.

Libraries came from the immunoSEQ multiplex PCR assay. Entries here come from immuneACCESS through TCRdb and include only in-frame sequences with V and J called. Some clones fail to appear in such tables; in the studies checked, an unresolved V gene covers under half of the shortfall, and the cause of the remainder is unknown. Here the sample has around 4,700 clones; less than 55% occur a single time. 60% of the sample lies in the top ten. These receptors are not linked to any known antigen. Input material: peripheral blood mononuclear cells. These receptors were taken from a male patient aged 50 to 60 with T-cell large granular lymphocyte leukemia. Some clones in this sample may be carry-over from other donors' samples. The age is the age at diagnosis.

The genes are TRBV5-6 and TRBJ1-2, with D hard to call. Germline CDR1 reads SGHDT; CDR2 reads YYEEEE. This CDR3 region has 12 residues. Trimming took 3 bases from V and 1 from J, leaving 4 bases between them. The CDR3 spells CASSSNNYGYTF. The CDR3 DNA follows: TGTGCCAGCAGCTCGAATAACTATGGCTACACCTTC.

J is TRBJ1-1 and V is TRBV5-1; D ambiguous. With 1 base removed from V and 4 bases from J, the gap between germline ends came to 8 bases. The CDR3 runs 13 residues. Germline CDR1 and CDR2: SGHRS and YFSETQ. Written as DNA, the CDR3 is TGCGCCAGCAGCTTGATATCAGCCACTGAAGCTTTCTTT. It yields the protein CASSLISATEAFF. The variable domain in full, with the rest retrieved from reference TRBV5-1 and TRBJ1-1, is KAGVTQTPRYLIKTRGQQVTLSCSPISGHRSVSWYQQTPGQGLQFLFEYFSETQRNKGNFPGRFSGRQFSNSRSEMNVSTLELGDSALYLCASSLISATEAFFGQGTRLTVV.

The chain couples TRBV29-1 to TRBJ2-1; 10 bases map to TRBD1. This CDR3 spans 13 amino acids. Per germline, CDR1 SQVTM and CDR2 ANQGSEA. Trimming took 2 bases from V and 7 from J; bases not matched to a gene: 2. The CDR3 reads CSVEWDRGNEQFF. The DNA for the CDR3 is TGCAGCGTTGAATGGGACAGGGGAAATGAGCAGTTCTTC.

This clone showed up just once. The rearrangement joins TRBV7-9 to TRBJ1-2; D call uncertain. V gave up 1 base and J gave up 7 bases, with 13 bases separating them. The germline V gene has CDR1 SEHNR and CDR2 FQNEAQ (reference sequence). This CDR3 has 14 amino acids. CDR3 residues: CASSLESGPPGYTF. Here the CDR3 DNA reads TGTGCCAGCAGCTTAGAGTCTGGCCCCCCTGGCTACACCTTC.

The chain combines TRBV7-2 with TRBJ2-7; TRBD1 matches 9 bases. CDR3 length equals 13 residues. CDR1 is SGHTA, CDR2 FQGNSA, per germline. With 4 bases clipped from V and 5 bases from J, the junction kept 3 bases outside the gene matches. DNA for the CDR3: TGTGCCAGCAGCTATCGGACAGGGGACGAGCAGTACTTC. Translating it yields CASSYRTGDEQYF.

Worth noting for this clone: Within the sample, other DNA sequences also encode this same CDR3. This chain connects TRBV5-6 to TRBJ1-3; TRBD1 matches 8 bases. With 4 bases clipped from V and 2 bases from J, the junction kept 2 bases outside the gene matches. The V gene's germline CDR1 is SGHDT and CDR2 YYEEEE. This CDR3 has 14 amino acids. CDR3 DNA: TGTGCCAGCAGCAGGACAGGGACTGGAAACACCATATATTTT. As protein: CASSRTGTGNTIYF.

The chain uses TRBV7-9 and TRBJ2-5; no clear D. V lost 5 bases to trimming and J lost 7 bases, with 20 bases between them. The length of the CDR3 is 15 residues. Germline V gives CDR1 SEHNR, CDR2 FQNEAQ (reference sequence). DNA for the CDR3: TGTGCCAGCAGCCTACCCGGGCTCATCAAGGGGACCCAGTACTTC. It translates to CASSLPGLIKGTQYF.

This clone was recorded a few times. The rearrangement joins TRBV4-3 to TRBJ2-7, with 7 bases that match TRBD2. The CDR3 loop spans 16 amino acids. Germline CDR1 LGHNA, CDR2 YSLEER. V was clipped by 1 base and J by 2 bases; unmatched bases: 8. CDR3 bases: TGCGCCAGCAGCCAAGTGGTAGCGGGTGGTCCCTACGAGCAGTACTTC. Its translation: CASSQVVAGGPYEQYF.